This T cell receptor beta chain was identified in a study of blood T cell repertoires in COVID-19. At the level of the study: Material from acute and convalescent COVID-19 was sourced from the United States, Italy and Spain. The cDNA or gDNA used as material had been derived from T cells, B-cell-depleted T cells, or PBMCs.

CDR1 is LNHNV, CDR2 YYDKDF, per germline (reference sequence). CDR3 length: 14 residues. V was clipped by 5 bases and J by 5 bases; unmatched bases: 4. Original methodology: Estimation of nucleated cell counts relied on the amplification of reference gene primers. TCRdb's table, derived via immunoSEQ multiplex PCR, lists solely in-frame clones and lacks some. V, J and clone size derive from that table, while D and trimming were established from the DNA sequence. The table records 110,000 or so clones, 85% of them present only once. This clone was found a few times. Input material: peripheral blood. The clonotype was recovered from a human donor in a cohort sampled during active COVID-19. The chain combines TRBV15 with TRBJ1-5; 9 bases agree with TRBD1. The CDR3 reads CATSQTGGHQPQHF. The CDR3 DNA reads TGTGCCACCAGCCAAACAGGGGGCCATCAGCCCCAGCATTTT.